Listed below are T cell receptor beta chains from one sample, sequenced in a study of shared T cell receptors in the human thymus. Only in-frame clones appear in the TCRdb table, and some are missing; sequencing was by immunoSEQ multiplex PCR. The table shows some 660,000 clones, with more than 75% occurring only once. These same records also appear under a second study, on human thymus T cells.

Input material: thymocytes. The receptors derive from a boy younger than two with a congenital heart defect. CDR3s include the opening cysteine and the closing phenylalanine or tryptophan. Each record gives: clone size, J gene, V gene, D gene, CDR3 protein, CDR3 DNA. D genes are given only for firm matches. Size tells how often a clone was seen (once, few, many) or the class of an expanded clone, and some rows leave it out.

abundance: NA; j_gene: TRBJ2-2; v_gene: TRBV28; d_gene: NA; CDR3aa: CASILHRTENTGELFF; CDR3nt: TGTGCCAGCATTCTCCACCGGACAGAGAACACCGGGGAGCTGTTTTTT
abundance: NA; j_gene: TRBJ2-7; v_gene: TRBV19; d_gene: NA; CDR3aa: CASSTSDTYEQYF; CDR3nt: TGTGCCAGTAGTACTAGCGACACCTACGAGCAGTACTTC
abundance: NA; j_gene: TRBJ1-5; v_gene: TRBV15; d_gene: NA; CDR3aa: CATSRGHYTGYSNQPQHF; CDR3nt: TGTGCCACCAGCAGAGGGCACTACACAGGGTATAGCAATCAGCCCCAGCATTTT
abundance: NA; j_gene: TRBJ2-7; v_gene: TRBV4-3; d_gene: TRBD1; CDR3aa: CASSQDRGTGQGDSYEQYF; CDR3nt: TGCGCCAGCAGCCAAGATAGGGGAACCGGACAGGGAGATTCCTACGAGCAGTACTTC
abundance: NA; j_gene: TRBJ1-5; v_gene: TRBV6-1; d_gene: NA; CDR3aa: CASRTTGYSNQPQHF; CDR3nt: TGTGCCAGCAGGACGACAGGCTATAGCAATCAGCCCCAGCATTTT
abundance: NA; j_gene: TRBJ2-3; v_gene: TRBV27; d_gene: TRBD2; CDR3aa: CASSLLLAGGHDTQYF; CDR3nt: TGTGCCAGCAGTTTATTATTAGCGGGAGGCCACGATACGCAGTATTTT
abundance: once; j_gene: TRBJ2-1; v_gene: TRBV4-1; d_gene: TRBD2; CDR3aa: CASSQDPASGGQSSYNEQFF; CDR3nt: TGCGCCAGCAGCCAAGATCCGGCTAGCGGGGGCCAGAGCTCCTACAATGAGCAGTTCTTC
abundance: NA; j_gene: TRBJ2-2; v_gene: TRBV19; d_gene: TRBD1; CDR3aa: CASSSLRDRGAGELFF; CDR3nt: TGTGCCAGTAGTTCACTCCGGGACAGGGGCGCCGGGGAGCTGTTTTTT
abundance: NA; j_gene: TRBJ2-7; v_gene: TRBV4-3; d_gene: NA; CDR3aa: CASSQDPGWPYEQYF; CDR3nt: TGCGCCAGCAGCCAAGACCCAGGGTGGCCCTACGAGCAGTACTTC
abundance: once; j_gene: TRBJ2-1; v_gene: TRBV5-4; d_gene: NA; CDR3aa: CASSAELHPSSYNEQFF; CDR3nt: TGTGCCAGCAGCGCTGAACTCCACCCGAGCTCCTACAATGAGCAGTTCTTC
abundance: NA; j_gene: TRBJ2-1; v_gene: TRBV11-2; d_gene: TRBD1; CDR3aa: CASINRRTGLGEQFF; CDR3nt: TGTGCCAGCATCAATAGGCGGACAGGGCTCGGTGAGCAGTTCTTC
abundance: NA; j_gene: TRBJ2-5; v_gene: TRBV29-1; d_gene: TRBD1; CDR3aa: CSGHRGQETQYF; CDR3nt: TGCAGCGGTCACAGGGGGCAAGAGACCCAGTACTTC
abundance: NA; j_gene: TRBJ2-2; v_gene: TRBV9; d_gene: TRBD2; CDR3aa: CASSVGLAGPTGELFF; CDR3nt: TGTGCCAGCAGCGTAGGGCTAGCGGGCCCAACCGGGGAGCTGTTTTTT
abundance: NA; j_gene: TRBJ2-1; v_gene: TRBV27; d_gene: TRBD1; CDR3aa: CASSLKPGQGYNEQFF; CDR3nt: TGTGCCAGCAGCCTGAAGCCGGGACAGGGATACAATGAGCAGTTCTTC
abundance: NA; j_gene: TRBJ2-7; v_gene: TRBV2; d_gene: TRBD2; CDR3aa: CASSVRLAGGDEQYF; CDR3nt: TGTGCCAGCAGTGTCAGACTAGCGGGGGGCGACGAGCAGTACTTC
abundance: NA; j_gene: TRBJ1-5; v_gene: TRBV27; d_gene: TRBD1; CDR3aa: CASSLRGTGFYSNQPQHF; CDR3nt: TGTGCCAGCAGTTTAAGAGGGACAGGGTTCTATAGCAATCAGCCCCAGCATTTT
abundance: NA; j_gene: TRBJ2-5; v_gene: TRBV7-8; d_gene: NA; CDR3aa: CASSLLLTGDFQETQYF; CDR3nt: TGTGCCAGCAGCCTCCTACTCACAGGGGACTTCCAAGAGACCCAGTACTTC
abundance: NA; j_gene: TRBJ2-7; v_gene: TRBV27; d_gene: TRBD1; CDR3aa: CASSLKGQGDHEQYF; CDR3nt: TGTGCCAGCAGTTTAAAGGGACAGGGGGACCACGAGCAGTACTTC
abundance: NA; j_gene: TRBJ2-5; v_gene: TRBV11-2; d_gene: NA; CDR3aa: CASSLVVPPETQYF; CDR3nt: TGTGCCAGCAGCTTAGTAGTGCCCCCAGAGACCCAGTACTTC
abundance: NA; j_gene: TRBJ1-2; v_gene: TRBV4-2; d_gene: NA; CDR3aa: CASSQSRGSSYGYTF; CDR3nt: TGTGCCAGCAGCCAATCCAGGGGATCATCTTATGGCTACACCTTC
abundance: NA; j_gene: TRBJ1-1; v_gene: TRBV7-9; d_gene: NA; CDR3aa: CASSPTVNTEAFF; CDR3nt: TGTGCCAGCAGCCCGACAGTGAACACTGAAGCTTTCTTT
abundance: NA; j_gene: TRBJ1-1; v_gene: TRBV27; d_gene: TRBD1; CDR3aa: CASSSAGQKNTEAFF; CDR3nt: TGTGCCAGCAGTTCCGCGGGACAGAAGAACACTGAAGCTTTCTTT
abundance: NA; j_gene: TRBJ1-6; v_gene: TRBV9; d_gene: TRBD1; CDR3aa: CASSATDRGLNSPLHF; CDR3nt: TGTGCCAGCAGCGCTACGGACAGGGGGCTAAATTCACCCCTCCACTTT
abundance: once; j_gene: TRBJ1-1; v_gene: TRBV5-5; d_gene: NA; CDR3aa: CASSFLPREGSEAFF; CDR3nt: TGTGCCAGCAGCTTTCTGCCCAGGGAGGGCTCTGAAGCTTTCTTT
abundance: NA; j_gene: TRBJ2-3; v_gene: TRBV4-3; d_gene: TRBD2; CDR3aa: CASSQDWSSGSGTDTQYF; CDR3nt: TGCGCCAGCAGCCAAGATTGGAGTAGCGGGAGTGGCACAGATACGCAGTATTTT
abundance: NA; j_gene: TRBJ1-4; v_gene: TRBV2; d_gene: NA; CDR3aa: CASTGGRTNEKLFF; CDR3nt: TGTGCCAGCACTGGGGGCAGAACTAATGAAAAACTGTTTTTT
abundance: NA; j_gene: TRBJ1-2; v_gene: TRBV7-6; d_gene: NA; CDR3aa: CASSLDPDGYGYTF; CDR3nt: TGTGCCAGCAGCTTAGATCCAGATGGCTATGGCTACACCTTC
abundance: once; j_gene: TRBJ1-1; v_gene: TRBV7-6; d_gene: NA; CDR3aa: CASSLEGGVGVGKAEAFF; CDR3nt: TGTGCCAGCAGCTTAGAGGGTGGGGTAGGGGTCGGAAAGGCTGAAGCTTTCTTT